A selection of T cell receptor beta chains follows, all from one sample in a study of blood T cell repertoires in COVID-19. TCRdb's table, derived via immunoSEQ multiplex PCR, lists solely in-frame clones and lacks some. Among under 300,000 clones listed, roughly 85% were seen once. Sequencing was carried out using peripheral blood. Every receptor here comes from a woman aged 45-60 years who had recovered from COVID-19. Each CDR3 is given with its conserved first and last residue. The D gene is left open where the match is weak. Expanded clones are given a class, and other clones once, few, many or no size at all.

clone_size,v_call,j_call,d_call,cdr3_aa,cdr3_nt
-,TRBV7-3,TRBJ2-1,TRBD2,CASSFSGSSYNEQFF,TGTGCCAGCAGCTTTAGCGGGAGCTCCTACAATGAGCAGTTCTTC
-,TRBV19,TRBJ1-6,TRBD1,CASSGTAVVSPLHF,TGTGCCAGTAGCGGGACAGCCGTTGTTTCACCCCTCCACTTT
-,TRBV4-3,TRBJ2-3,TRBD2,CASSQYGTSGRGVTDTQYF,TGCGCCAGCAGCCAATACGGGACTAGCGGGAGGGGTGTCACAGATACGCAGTATTTT
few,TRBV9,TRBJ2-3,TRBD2,CASSPTSGGAFSTDTQYF,TGTGCCAGCAGCCCGACTAGCGGGGGGGCCTTTAGCACAGATACGCAGTATTTT
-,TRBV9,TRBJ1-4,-,CASSLRVGAANEKLFF,TGTGCCAGCAGCCTCAGGGTCGGCGCAGCTAATGAAAAACTGTTTTTT
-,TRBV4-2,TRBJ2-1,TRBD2,CASSVGLADYNEQFF,TGTGCCAGCAGCGTGGGACTAGCGGATTACAATGAGCAGTTCTTC
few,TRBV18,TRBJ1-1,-,CASSPPRSTEALSGEAFF,TGTGCCAGCTCACCACCGAGATCTACGGAGGCTCTATCCGGTGAAGCTTTCTTT
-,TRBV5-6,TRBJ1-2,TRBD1,CASTLAGTGDYGYTF,TGTGCCAGCACTCTCGCCGGGACAGGCGACTATGGCTACACCTTC
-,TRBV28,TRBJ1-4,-,CASLQGGEKLFF,TGTGCCAGCCTACAAGGGGGTGAAAAACTGTTTTTT
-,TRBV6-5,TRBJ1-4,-,CASRQQGPGEKLFF,TGTGCCAGCAGGCAACAGGGACCCGGTGAAAAACTGTTTTTT
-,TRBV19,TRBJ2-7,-,CASSTSLSGYEQYF,TGTGCCAGTAGTACTAGCCTCTCCGGGTACGAGCAGTACTTC
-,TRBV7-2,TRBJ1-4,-,CASSLGQTTNEKLFF,TGTGCCAGCAGCTTAGGCCAGACAACTAATGAAAAACTGTTTTTT
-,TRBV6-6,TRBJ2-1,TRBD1,CASSEGTGWNEQFF,TGTGCCAGCAGCGAAGGGACAGGCTGGAATGAGCAGTTCTTC
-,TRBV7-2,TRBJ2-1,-,CASSLTAQFEQFF,TGTGCCAGCAGCTTAACCGCGCAATTTGAGCAGTTCTTC
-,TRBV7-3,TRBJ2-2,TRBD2,CASTGLAGVLWGNTGELFF,TGTGCCAGCACCGGACTAGCGGGAGTATTGTGGGGGAACACCGGGGAGCTGTTTTTT
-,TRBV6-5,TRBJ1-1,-,CASSSGFGDTEAFF,TGTGCCAGCAGTTCAGGGTTTGGCGACACTGAAGCTTTCTTT
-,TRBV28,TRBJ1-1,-,CASSANRNTEAFF,TGTGCCAGCAGCGCGAACCGGAACACTGAAGCTTTCTTT
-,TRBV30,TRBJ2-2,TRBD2,CANRLAGNYEELFF,TGTGCCAATCGACTAGCGGGAAACTATGAGGAGCTGTTTTTT
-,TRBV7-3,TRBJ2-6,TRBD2,CASSLSGLAYGANVLTF,TGTGCCAGCAGCTTATCGGGACTAGCGTATGGGGCCAACGTCCTGACTTTC
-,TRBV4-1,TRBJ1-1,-,CASSQEDRNTEAFF,TGCGCCAGCAGCCAAGAAGACAGAAACACTGAAGCTTTCTTT
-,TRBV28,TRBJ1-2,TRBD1,CASTPGDRALGGYTF,TGTGCCAGCACCCCTGGGGACAGGGCCCTGGGGGGCTACACCTTC
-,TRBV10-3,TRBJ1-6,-,CAISESTGTPLHF,TGTGCCATCAGTGAGTCAACAGGGACACCCCTCCACTTT
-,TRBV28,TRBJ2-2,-,CASRAATNTGELFF,TGTGCCAGTAGAGCCGCGACGAACACCGGGGAGCTGTTTTTT
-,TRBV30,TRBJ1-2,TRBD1,CAWSRQGNSGYTF,TGTGCCTGGAGTAGACAGGGAAATTCTGGCTACACCTTC
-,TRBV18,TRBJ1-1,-,CASSLQANTEAFF,TGTGCCAGCTCTCTTCAGGCGAACACTGAAGCTTTCTTT
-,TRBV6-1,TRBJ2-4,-,CASSEGGVGIQYF,TGTGCCAGCAGTGAAGGGGGAGTCGGCATTCAGTACTTC
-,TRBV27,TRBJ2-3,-,CATQGLQDTQYF,TGTGCCACCCAGGGACTTCAGGATACGCAGTATTTT
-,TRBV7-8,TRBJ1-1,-,CASSSFGYRVGTTEAFF,TGTGCCAGCAGCTCGTTCGGGTACAGGGTAGGGACCACTGAAGCTTTCTTT
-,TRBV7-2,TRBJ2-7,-,CASSLAANPYEQYF,TGTGCCAGCAGCTTAGCGGCCAACCCCTACGAGCAGTACTTC
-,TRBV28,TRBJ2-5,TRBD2,CASSASGGVGTQYF,TGTGCCAGCAGTGCCAGCGGGGGGGTCGGCACCCAGTACTTC
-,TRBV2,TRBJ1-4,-,CASSRPRTGNEKLFF,TGTGCCAGCAGCCGACCACGCACGGGGAATGAAAAACTGTTTTTT
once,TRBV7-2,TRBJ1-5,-,CASSFQGSNQPQHF,TGTGCCAGCAGCTTCCAGGGTAGCAATCAGCCCCAGCATTTT
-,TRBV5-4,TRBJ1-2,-,CASSFPDSYGYTF,TGTGCCAGCAGCTTCCCGGACTCATATGGCTACACCTTC
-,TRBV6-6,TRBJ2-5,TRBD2,CASSQRLAGVYQETQYF,TGTGCCAGCAGTCAACGCTTAGCGGGGGTTTACCAAGAGACCCAGTACTTC
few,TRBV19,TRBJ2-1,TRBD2,CASSLAGVWNEQFF,TGTGCCAGTAGTCTAGCGGGGGTTTGGAATGAGCAGTTCTTC
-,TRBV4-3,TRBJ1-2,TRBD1,CASSQDIRGQVYGYTF,TGCGCCAGCAGCCAAGATATCCGGGGACAGGTCTATGGCTACACCTTC
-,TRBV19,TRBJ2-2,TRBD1,CASSIWDRGNTGELFF,TGTGCCAGTAGTATCTGGGACAGGGGGAACACCGGGGAGCTGTTTTTT
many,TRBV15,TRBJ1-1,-,CATKQQQDTEAFF,TGTGCCACTAAACAGCAACAGGACACTGAAGCTTTCTTT
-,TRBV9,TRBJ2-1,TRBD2,CASSVAGLAHNEQFF,TGTGCCAGCAGCGTTGCGGGACTAGCCCACAATGAGCAGTTCTTC
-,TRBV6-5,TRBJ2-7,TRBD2,CASSYSIRGDEQYF,TGTGCCAGCAGTTACTCGATTCGGGGGGACGAGCAGTACTTC
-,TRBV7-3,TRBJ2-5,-,CASSFRRQETQYF,TGTGCCAGCAGCTTTAGAAGACAAGAGACCCAGTACTTC